Listed below are T cell receptor beta chains from one sample, sequenced in a study of blood T cell repertoires in COVID-19. Libraries were prepared by immunoSEQ multiplex PCR; TCRdb keeps only in-frame clonotypes and omits some of them. The table has about 270,000 clones, about 89% seen once; the top ten hold about 8.8%. Sequencing input: peripheral blood. The receptors shown here come from a man in his forties with active or convalescent COVID-19. The CDR3 runs from the conserved cysteine through the conserved F or W. Fields, in order: D gene, clone size, V gene, J gene, CDR3 DNA, CDR3 protein. The D gene is left open where the match is weak. Not every row has a clone size; where given, it reads once, few, many or a size class.

TRBD1	NA	TRBV5-1	TRBJ1-2	TGCGCCAGCAGCGTATCGGACAGGGCGTCAGGTGGCTACACCTTC	CASSVSDRASGGYTF
NA	NA	TRBV27	TRBJ1-2	TGTGCCAGCTGGGGCAGGACAGATAACTATGGCTACACCTTC	CASWGRTDNYGYTF
TRBD1	NA	TRBV20-1	TRBJ2-1	TGCAGTGCGCGGACAGGGAAAGGTTGGTTCTTC	CSARTGKGWFF
NA	NA	TRBV27	TRBJ2-1	TGTGCCAGCAAGGAGGCGGAAACACGGGAGCAGTTCTTC	CASKEAETREQFF
NA	NA	TRBV19	TRBJ1-1	TGTGCCAGTAGTCCTACAGGGCGTCGCACTGAAGCTTTCTTT	CASSPTGRRTEAFF
TRBD2	NA	TRBV18	TRBJ2-2	TGTGCCAGCTCACAGCCGGGACTAGCGAACACCGGGGAGCTGTTTTTT	CASSQPGLANTGELFF
NA	once	TRBV28	TRBJ2-5	TGTGCCAGCAGGGATTGGGGGGTGAGCCAAGAGACCCAGTACTTC	CASRDWGVSQETQYF
TRBD1	NA	TRBV19	TRBJ2-2	TGTGCCAGTAGTATGCAACAGGGGGCCCTATTCCTAGGCGGGGAGCTGTTTTTT	CASSMQQGALFLGGELFF
TRBD2	NA	TRBV2	TRBJ2-5	TGTGCCAGCAGTGAGCGACTAGCGGGGGGGCCGTACCAAGAGACCCAGTACTTC	CASSERLAGGPYQETQYF
NA	NA	TRBV28	TRBJ1-3	TGTGCCAGTACTACAATAAAACCTGGAAACACCATATATTTT	CASTTIKPGNTIYF
TRBD1	NA	TRBV11-2	TRBJ1-6	TGTGCCAGCAGATGGGACAGGCTGGGTAATTCACCCCTCCACTTT	CASRWDRLGNSPLHF
NA	NA	TRBV4-1	TRBJ2-2	TGCGCCAGCAGCCAAGACGCCCAGCGGACTAACACCGGGGAGCTGTTTTTT	CASSQDAQRTNTGELFF
TRBD2	NA	TRBV7-2	TRBJ2-3	TGTGCCAGCAGCTTAGGCCCGGGGCTAGCGGGTAACACAGATACGCAGTATTTT	CASSLGPGLAGNTDTQYF
TRBD1	NA	TRBV9	TRBJ1-4	TGTGCCAGCAGCGTAGAAGGGACAGATAATGAAAAACTGTTTTTT	CASSVEGTDNEKLFF
TRBD2	NA	TRBV19	TRBJ2-1	TGTGCCAGTAGCGAACGGGTGGGAGCGGGAGGGCGTGAGCAGTTCTTC	CASSERVGAGGREQFF
NA	NA	TRBV5-6	TRBJ2-3	TGTGCCAGCAGCTTTGAGGGGACTAGCACAGATACGCAGTATTTT	CASSFEGTSTDTQYF
TRBD1	NA	TRBV6-5	TRBJ1-6	TGTGCCAGCAGGCCAAGCCCGGACAGGGGGCCCCTCCACTTT	CASRPSPDRGPLHF
TRBD1	NA	TRBV15	TRBJ1-5	TGTGCCACCAGTGGAGACAGGGGAGTAGGTCGGCCCCAGCATTTT	CATSGDRGVGRPQHF
TRBD2	NA	TRBV11-3	TRBJ2-7	TGTGCCAGCAGCTACCACTTGGGCGGGAGGGCCGGCGAGCAGTACTTC	CASSYHLGGRAGEQYF
NA	NA	TRBV5-6	TRBJ2-7	TGTGCCAGCAGCTTACAGGGAGACGAGCAGTACTTC	CASSLQGDEQYF
NA	NA	TRBV11-3	TRBJ1-3	TGTGCCAGCAGCACCGACAGGAGCTCTGGAAACACCATATATTTT	CASSTDRSSGNTIYF
TRBD1	once	TRBV5-1	TRBJ1-5	TGCGCCAGCAGCTCCGGGACAGGGCGGGATCAGCCCCAGCATTTT	CASSSGTGRDQPQHF
NA	once	TRBV5-1	TRBJ1-2	TGCGCCAGCAGCCCACGGACAGATTCCCCCTATGGCTACACCTTC	CASSPRTDSPYGYTF
NA	NA	TRBV3-1/TRBV3-2	TRBJ2-7	TGTGCCAGCAGCCAAGAGCCCAGAACCTACGAGCAGTACTTC	CASSQEPRTYEQYF
NA	NA	TRBV9	TRBJ1-1	TGTGCCAGCAGCCCGGAGGACACTGAAGCTTTCTTT	CASSPEDTEAFF
NA	NA	TRBV27	TRBJ1-1	TGTGCCAGCAGTTTCAAGGACAGCTCTACGACGACTGAAGCTTTCTTT	CASSFKDSSTTTEAFF
NA	NA	TRBV5-4	TRBJ1-1	TGTGCCAGCAGCTCGGGGGTGGAAGCTTTCTTT	CASSSGVEAFF
NA	NA	TRBV6-1	TRBJ1-4	TGTGCCAGCAGTGAAAGTGTTTGGGAGGCCGCTAATGAAAAACTGTTTTTT	CASSESVWEAANEKLFF
NA	NA	TRBV28	TRBJ1-4	TGTGCCAGCAGTCCCCCCGGACTAACTAATGAAAAACTGTTTTTT	CASSPPGLTNEKLFF
NA	NA	TRBV10-3	TRBJ1-1	TGTGCCATCGGGGCCGGGAACACTGAAGCTTTCTTT	CAIGAGNTEAFF
NA	NA	TRBV6-5	TRBJ2-2	TGTGCCAGCCGAGGCAGTTACACCGGGGAGCTGTTTTTT	CASRGSYTGELFF
TRBD2	once	TRBV6-4	TRBJ2-1	TGTGCCAGCAGCCTGACTAGCGGGAGGGAGAATGAGCAGTTCTTC	CASSLTSGRENEQFF
NA	NA	TRBV5-6	TRBJ1-5	TGTGCCAGCTCAAGGGGGAAGCAGCCCCAGCATTTT	CASSRGKQPQHF
NA	NA	TRBV6-1	TRBJ2-3	TGTGCCAGCAGTGAAGATCGGAGGAATACGCAGTATTTT	CASSEDRRNTQYF
NA	NA	TRBV4-1	TRBJ1-5	TGCGCCAGCAGCCAAGTAACGAGAGAACAGCCCCAGCATTTT	CASSQVTREQPQHF
TRBD1	NA	TRBV5-1	TRBJ1-2	TGCGCCAGCAGCTTGACCGAACACAGACAGGGCGATCATGGCTACACCTTC	CASSLTEHRQGDHGYTF
TRBD1	NA	TRBV5-1	TRBJ2-7	TGCGCCAGTTCCGGGACAGGGCACTACGAGCAGTACTTC	CASSGTGHYEQYF
TRBD1	NA	TRBV10-3	TRBJ2-7	TGTGCCATAACTCTACAGGGGACCTACGAGCAGTACTTC	CAITLQGTYEQYF
NA	NA	TRBV3-1/TRBV3-2	TRBJ2-2	TGTGCCAGCAGCCATGGGGCCCGGACGGCGAACACCGGGGAGCTGTTTTTT	CASSHGARTANTGELFF
NA	NA	TRBV2	TRBJ2-5	TGTGCCAGCAGTATACAGGGTTTGGAGACCCAGTACTTC	CASSIQGLETQYF
TRBD2	once	TRBV19	TRBJ2-3	TGTGCCAGTCACGATCCGGGACAAGCGGGGGGAGATACGCAGTATTTT	CASHDPGQAGGDTQYF
TRBD1	few	TRBV30	TRBJ1-1	TGTGCCTGGAGTCCTACAGGGGACACTGAAGCTTTCTTT	CAWSPTGDTEAFF
NA	NA	TRBV2	TRBJ1-4	TGTGCCAGCGGGACAAATAATGAAAAACTGTTTTTT	CASGTNNEKLFF
NA	NA	TRBV18	TRBJ1-3	TGTGCCAGCTCGAACCCGACGGGTCGGGGCACCATATATTTT	CASSNPTGRGTIYF
NA	NA	TRBV24-1	TRBJ2-1	TGTGCCACCAGTGGCCGAGGAGGGAAGGAGCAGTTCTTC	CATSGRGGKEQFF
NA	NA	TRBV6-1	TRBJ1-3	TGTGCCAGCAGTGAAGGACCGGGGGGCTCTGGAAACACCATATATTTT	CASSEGPGGSGNTIYF
TRBD2	NA	TRBV3-1/TRBV3-2	TRBJ2-7	TGTGCCAGCAGCCCCGGGACTAGCGTCTACGAGCAGTACTTC	CASSPGTSVYEQYF
NA	NA	TRBV7-9	TRBJ2-7	TGTGCCAGCAGCTTATTAACCCCGAGGAACGAGCAGTACTTC	CASSLLTPRNEQYF
NA	NA	TRBV6-2/TRBV6-3	TRBJ2-2	TGTGCCAGCAGTTATTGGGGGGACGACACCGGGGAGCTGTTTTTT	CASSYWGDDTGELFF
NA	NA	TRBV2	TRBJ1-5	TGTGCCAGCAGTGAATGGGCCGACAACAATCAGCCCCAGCATTTT	CASSEWADNNQPQHF
NA	NA	TRBV3-1/TRBV3-2	TRBJ2-2	TGTGCCAGCAGCCATATTAGTAGGGGTGGATTAAACACCGGGGAGCTGTTTTTT	CASSHISRGGLNTGELFF
TRBD2	NA	TRBV4-1	TRBJ2-1	TGCGCCAGCAGCCAGGCGGGGGGCGCCTACAATGAGCAGTTCTTC	CASSQAGGAYNEQFF